Listed below are T cell receptor beta chains from one sample, sequenced in a study of PD-1 blockade in mismatch repair-deficient tumors. The table came from immunoSEQ multiplex PCR; TCRdb's copy has only in-frame clones and leaves some out. The sample gives over 100,000 clones, over 60% of which show up once; less than 5.5% is in the top ten. This material consisted of peripheral blood, taken about 13 months after starting pembrolizumab. The receptors derive from an adult with mismatch repair-deficient cancer. CDR3s include the opening cysteine and the closing phenylalanine or tryptophan. Each record gives: V gene, J gene, clone size, D gene, CDR3 protein, CDR3 DNA. D genes are given only for firm matches. Where a row states a size, it is once, few, many or the class of an expanded clone; other rows omit it.

v_gene: TRBV9
j_gene: TRBJ2-2
abundance: NA
d_gene: TRBD2
CDR3aa: CASSVGLAGGPETGELFF
CDR3nt: TGTGCCAGCAGCGTAGGACTAGCGGGAGGGCCAGAAACCGGGGAGCTGTTTTTT

v_gene: TRBV9
j_gene: TRBJ2-2
abundance: once
d_gene: TRBD2
CDR3aa: CASNVVLPTSGYTGELFF
CDR3nt: TGTGCCAGCAACGTAGTCCTCCCAACTAGCGGATACACCGGGGAGCTGTTTTTT

v_gene: TRBV30
j_gene: TRBJ2-7
abundance: NA
d_gene: TRBD1
CDR3aa: CAWSRSGGPYEQYF
CDR3nt: TGTGCCTGGAGTCGGTCAGGGGGCCCCTACGAGCAGTACTTC

v_gene: TRBV19
j_gene: TRBJ1-5
abundance: NA
d_gene: NA
CDR3aa: CASSIREGDSNQPQHF
CDR3nt: TGTGCCAGTAGTATTAGGGAGGGGGATAGCAATCAGCCCCAGCATTTT

v_gene: TRBV4-1
j_gene: TRBJ1-1
abundance: NA
d_gene: NA
CDR3aa: CASSPVRGGTEAFF
CDR3nt: TGCGCCAGCAGCCCGGTTAGAGGGGGTACTGAAGCTTTCTTT

v_gene: TRBV27
j_gene: TRBJ2-5
abundance: NA
d_gene: NA
CDR3aa: CASSATDRYQETQYF
CDR3nt: TGTGCCAGCAGTGCGACAGACAGGTACCAAGAGACCCAGTACTTC

v_gene: TRBV9
j_gene: TRBJ2-7
abundance: NA
d_gene: TRBD1
CDR3aa: CASSVEGQGAELFF
CDR3nt: TGTGCCAGCAGCGTAGAGGGACAGGGGGCTGAACTCTTCTTC

v_gene: TRBV5-1
j_gene: TRBJ2-1
abundance: NA
d_gene: NA
CDR3aa: CASSQPSMNEQFF
CDR3nt: TGCGCCAGCAGCCAACCCAGCATGAATGAGCAGTTCTTC

v_gene: TRBV6-5
j_gene: TRBJ1-2
abundance: NA
d_gene: NA
CDR3aa: CASSSEPQGSLYGYTF
CDR3nt: TGTGCCAGCAGTTCAGAGCCTCAGGGTTCCCTCTATGGCTACACCTTC

v_gene: TRBV6-1
j_gene: TRBJ2-7
abundance: NA
d_gene: TRBD1
CDR3aa: CASSVGQGATYEQYF
CDR3nt: TGTGCCAGCAGTGTAGGACAGGGGGCTACCTACGAGCAGTACTTC

v_gene: TRBV30
j_gene: TRBJ1-5
abundance: NA
d_gene: NA
CDR3aa: CAWSGSYDSNQPQHF
CDR3nt: TGTGCCTGGAGTGGTAGTTACGATAGCAATCAGCCCCAGCATTTT

v_gene: TRBV11-2
j_gene: TRBJ2-3
abundance: NA
d_gene: TRBD2
CDR3aa: CASSQGLAGGVDTQYF
CDR3nt: TGTGCCAGCAGCCAAGGACTAGCGGGAGGGGTAGATACGCAGTATTTT

v_gene: TRBV9
j_gene: TRBJ2-3
abundance: NA
d_gene: NA
CDR3aa: CASSVRVHDGNTDTQYF
CDR3nt: TGTGCCAGCAGCGTCCGGGTCCATGATGGTAACACAGATACGCAGTATTTT

v_gene: TRBV25-1
j_gene: TRBJ2-1
abundance: NA
d_gene: NA
CDR3aa: CASSGDRRGSNEQFF
CDR3nt: TGTGCCAGCAGTGGGGATAGAAGGGGAAGCAATGAGCAGTTCTTC